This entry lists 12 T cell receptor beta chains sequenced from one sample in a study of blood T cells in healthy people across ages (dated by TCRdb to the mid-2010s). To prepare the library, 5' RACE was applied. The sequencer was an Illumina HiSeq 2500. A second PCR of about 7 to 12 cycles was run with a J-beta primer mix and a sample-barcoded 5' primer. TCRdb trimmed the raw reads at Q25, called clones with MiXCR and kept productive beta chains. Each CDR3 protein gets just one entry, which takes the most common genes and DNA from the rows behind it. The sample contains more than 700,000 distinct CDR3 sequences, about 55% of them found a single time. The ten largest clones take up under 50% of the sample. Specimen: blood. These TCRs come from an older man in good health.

CDR3 nucleotides: TGTGCCAGCAGCTTGCGTAGCGGGAGTTTTGACAGATACGCGTATTTT. It is translated as CASSLRSGSFDRYAYF. This chain uses TRBV7-9 with TRBJ2-3, with 9 bases fitting TRBD2. The germline V gene encodes CDR1 SEHNR and CDR2 FQNEAQ (reference sequence). Germline trimming cut 3 bases from V and 14 bases from J; bases unmatched to any gene: 18. The CDR3 is 16 amino acids.

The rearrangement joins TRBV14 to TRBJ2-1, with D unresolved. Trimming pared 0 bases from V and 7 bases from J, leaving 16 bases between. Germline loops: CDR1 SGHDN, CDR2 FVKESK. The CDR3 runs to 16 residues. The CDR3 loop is CASSQDRYIGMNEQFF. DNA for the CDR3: TGTGCCAGCAGCCAAGACCGCTACATTGGTATGAATGAGCAGTTCTTC.

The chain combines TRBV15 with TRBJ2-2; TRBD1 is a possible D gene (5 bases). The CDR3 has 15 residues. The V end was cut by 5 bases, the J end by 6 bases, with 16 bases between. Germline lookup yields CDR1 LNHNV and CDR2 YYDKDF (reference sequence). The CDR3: CATSGRREFPGELFF. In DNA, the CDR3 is TGTGCCACCAGCGGGCGCAGGGAATTCCCCGGGGAGCTGTTTTTT.

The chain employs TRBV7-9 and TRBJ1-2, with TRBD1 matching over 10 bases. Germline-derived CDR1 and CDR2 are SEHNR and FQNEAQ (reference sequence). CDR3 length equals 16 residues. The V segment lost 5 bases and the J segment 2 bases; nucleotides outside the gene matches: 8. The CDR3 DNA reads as TGTGCCAGCAGCCCGAGTTGGACAGGGGGAAACTATGGCTACACCTTC. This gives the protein CASSPSWTGGNYGYTF. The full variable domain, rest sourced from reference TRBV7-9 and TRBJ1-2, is DTGVSQNPRHKITKRGQNVTFRCDPISEHNRLYWYRQTLGQGPEFLTYFQNEAQLEKSRLLSDRFSAERPKGSFSTLEIQRTEQGDSAMYLCASSPSWTGGNYGYTFGSGTRLTVV.

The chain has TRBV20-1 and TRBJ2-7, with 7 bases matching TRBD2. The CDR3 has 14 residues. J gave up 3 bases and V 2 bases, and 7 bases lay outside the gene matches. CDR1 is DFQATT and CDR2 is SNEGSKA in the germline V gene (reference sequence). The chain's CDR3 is CSARSRGRVYEQYF. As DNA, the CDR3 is TGCAGTGCTAGATCCCGGGGGAGGGTCTACGAGCAGTACTTC.

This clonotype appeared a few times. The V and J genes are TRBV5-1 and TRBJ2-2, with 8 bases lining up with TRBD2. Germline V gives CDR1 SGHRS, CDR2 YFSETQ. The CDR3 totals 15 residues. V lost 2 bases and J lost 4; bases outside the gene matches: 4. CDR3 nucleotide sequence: TGCGCCAGCAGCTTACCGGGAGGGAGCACCGGGGAGCTGTTTTTT. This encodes CASSLPGGSTGELFF.

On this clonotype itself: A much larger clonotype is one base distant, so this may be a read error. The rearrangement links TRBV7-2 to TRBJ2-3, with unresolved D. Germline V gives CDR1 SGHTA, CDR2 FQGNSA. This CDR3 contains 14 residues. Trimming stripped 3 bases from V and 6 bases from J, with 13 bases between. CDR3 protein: CASSFGGSADTQYF. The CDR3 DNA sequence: TGTGCCAGCAGCTTTGGTGGCAGTGCGGATACGCAGTATTTT.

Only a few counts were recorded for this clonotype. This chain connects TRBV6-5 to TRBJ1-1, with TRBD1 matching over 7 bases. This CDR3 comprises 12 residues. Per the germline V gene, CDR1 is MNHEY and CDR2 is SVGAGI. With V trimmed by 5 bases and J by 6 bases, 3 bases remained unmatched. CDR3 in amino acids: CASSNRGPEAFF. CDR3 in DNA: TGTGCCAGCAGTAACAGGGGACCTGAAGCTTTCTTT.

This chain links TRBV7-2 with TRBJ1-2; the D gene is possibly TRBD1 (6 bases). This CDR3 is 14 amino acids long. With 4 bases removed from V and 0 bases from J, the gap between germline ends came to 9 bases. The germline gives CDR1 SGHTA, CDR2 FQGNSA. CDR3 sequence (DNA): TGTGCCAGCAGCTCCTCAGGGGCTAACTATGGCTACACCTTC. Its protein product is CASSSSGANYGYTF.

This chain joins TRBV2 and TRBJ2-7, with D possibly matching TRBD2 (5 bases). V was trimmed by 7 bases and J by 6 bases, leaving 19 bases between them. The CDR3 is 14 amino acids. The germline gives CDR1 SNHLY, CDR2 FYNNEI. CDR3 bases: TGTGCCAGCATACCTAGCTTCCCAGGAGGCGAGCAGTACTTC. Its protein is CASIPSFPGGEQYF.

In DNA form, the CDR3 reads TGCAGCGCCCGGGACAGGGGGCACGATCAGCCCCAGCATTTT. This gives the protein CSARDRGHDQPQHF. V usage is TRBV29-1 and J usage is TRBJ1-5; TRBD1 aligns across 12 bases. V was clipped by 7 bases and J by 5 bases; unmatched bases: 6. The germline V gene has CDR1 SQVTM and CDR2 ANQGSEA. The CDR3 runs 14 residues.

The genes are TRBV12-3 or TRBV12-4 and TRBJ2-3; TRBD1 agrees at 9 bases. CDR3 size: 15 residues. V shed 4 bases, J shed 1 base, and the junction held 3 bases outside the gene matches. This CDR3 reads CASSSTGGGTDTQYF. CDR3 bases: TGTGCCAGCAGTTCGACAGGGGGAGGCACAGATACGCAGTATTTT.